A single sample is the source of the 4 T cell receptor beta chains below, sequenced in a study of blood T cell repertoires in COVID-19. Clones were sequenced by immunoSEQ multiplex PCR, and TCRdb holds only the in-frame ones, with some missing. Of approximately 150,000 clones listed, approximately 85% are singletons. Sequenced input: peripheral blood. The receptors derive from a woman aged 80 or over with COVID-19, enrolled during active disease.

This clone was counted between two and nine times. The gene calls are TRBV6-6 and TRBJ2-2, with D maybe TRBD2 (5 bases). CDR1 and CDR2 (germline): MNHNY, SVGAGI (reference sequence). Trimming shortened V by 6 bases and J by 6 bases, and 8 bases separated the two germline ends. The CDR3 sequence is 12 residues long. The CDR3 nucleotides are TGTGCCAGCAGGGGAGTTGCCGGGGAGCTGTTTTTT. Its protein product is CASRGVAGELFF.

The chain joins TRBV2 to TRBJ2-7, with a possible D match to TRBD2 (6 bases). V lost 8 bases and J lost 2, with 10 bases in between. Germline CDR1 SNHLY, CDR2 FYNNEI. This CDR3 spans 12 amino acids. CDR3 sequence reads: CASGGAPYEQYF. For the CDR3, the DNA is TGTGCCAGCGGAGGGGCCCCCTACGAGCAGTACTTC.

This sequence joins TRBV11-2 and TRBJ2-5; D perhaps matches TRBD1 (6 bases). The germline V gene encodes CDR1 SGHAT and CDR2 FQNNGV. Deletions cut 1 base from V and 5 bases from J, with 14 bases between. This CDR3 has 15 residues. The CDR3 DNA follows: TGTGCCAGCAGCTTAGCCCCAGGGGAGTGGGAGACCCAGTACTTC. Translation: CASSLAPGEWETQYF.

The table lists this clone with a few counts. The chain uses TRBV4-2 and TRBJ2-1, with TRBD1 identical over 10 bases. J was trimmed by 3 bases and V by 1 base; bases with no gene match: 6. The CDR3 totals 17 residues. Germline assignment: CDR1 LGHNA and CDR2 YNFKEQ. The CDR3 here is CASSQGRTGGIYNEQFF. In nucleotides, the CDR3 is TGTGCCAGCAGCCAAGGCCGGACAGGGGGAATCTACAATGAGCAGTTCTTC.